This passage covers 30 T cell receptor beta chains from one sample sequenced in a study of identical twins' blood T cells. TCRdb re-analysed the 5' RACE reads in MiXCR, keeping a single row per CDR3 protein. In the table there are 300,000 to 400,000 distinct CDR3 sequences, approximately 30% of which are singletons. Material for sequencing was PBMCs. The receptors were gathered from a woman between 18 and 55 years old in good health.

This clonotype was observed many times. J is TRBJ2-3 and V is TRBV24-1; tentative D call: TRBD2 (6 bases). V was pared by 3 bases and J by 2 bases, with 11 bases between. CDR3 length: 15 residues. Looked up from germline, CDR1 is KGHDR and CDR2 is SFDVKD. The CDR3 DNA reads as TGTGCCACCAGTGATGCACGGGACTTCACAGATACGCAGTATTTT. Encoded protein: CATSDARDFTDTQYF.

On this clonotype: A much larger clone sits a single nucleotide away, making a read error possible. The chain links TRBV6-2 or TRBV6-3 to TRBJ1-1, with no clear D. The CDR3 spans 11 residues. Trimming shortened V by 1 base and J by 3 bases, and 0 bases separated the two germline ends. Germline V gene data show CDR1 as MNHEY and CDR2 as SVGEGT. CDR3 bases: TGTGCCAGCAGTTACTACACTGAAGCTTTCTTT. Amino acid sequence: CASSYYTEAFF.

Here the CDR3 reads CAISEGLAGYYNEQFF. As DNA, the CDR3 is TGTGCCATCAGTGAGGGACTAGCGGGGTACTACAATGAGCAGTTCTTC. The rearrangement links TRBV10-3 to TRBJ2-1, with 12 nucleotides matching TRBD2. The CDR3 runs to 16 residues. J gave up 3 bases and V 2 bases, and 2 bases lay outside the gene matches. Per the germline V gene, CDR1 is ENHRY and CDR2 is SYGVKD.

This clonotype was found a few times. The conserved phenylalanine or tryptophan is not found at the CDR3 terminus, so this likely reflects a read error. The V gene is TRBV18, the J gene TRBJ2-1; 8 bases match TRBD2. Germline V CDR1 and CDR2: KGHSH, LQKENI. The CDR3 has 15 amino acids. V was pared by 4 bases and J by 1 base, with 3 bases of the junction left unmatched. CDR3 amino acids: CASSLGLDSYNEQFL. The CDR3 DNA is TGTGCCAGCTCACTGGGACTAGATTCCTACAATGAGCAGTTCCTC.

The gene calls are TRBV5-1 and TRBJ1-6, with a tentative D call TRBD1 (5 bases). The germline V and J ends were trimmed by 0 bases and 8 bases, with 12 bases remaining between them. This CDR3 comprises 15 residues. Germline CDR1 and CDR2: SGHRS and YFSETQ. CDR3 DNA sequence: TGCGCCAGCAGCTTGGTGCGGCCGGGGGATTCACCCCTCCACTTT. This translates into CASSLVRPGDSPLHF.

V usage is TRBV6-6 and J usage is TRBJ2-3; 9 positions agree with TRBD1. Germline-derived CDR1 and CDR2 are MNHNY and SVGAGI (reference sequence). This CDR3 is built from 13 residues. V lost 6 bases and J lost 9; bases outside the gene matches: 7. Here the CDR3 DNA reads TGTGCCAGCAGCCCGAACAGGGGGCGAACGCAGTATTTT. Encoded protein: CASSPNRGRTQYF.

CDR3 region: CSVRWAGSNTGELFF. The CDR3 DNA sequence: TGCAGCGTTCGGTGGGCAGGATCAAACACCGGGGAGCTGTTTTTT. J is TRBJ2-2 and V is TRBV29-1, with D uncertain. V was cut by 5 bases and J by 2 bases, with 15 bases left in between. The CDR3 is 15 amino acids. The V gene's germline CDR1 is SQVTM and CDR2 ANQGSEA.

The chain employs TRBV24-1 and TRBJ2-1, with D tentatively TRBD1 or TRBD2 (5 bases each). The CDR3 runs 12 residues. Germline CDR1 KGHDR, CDR2 SFDVKD. Trimming removed 7 bases at V and 8 bases at J, with 11 bases between. CDR3: CATSSRDHEQFF. The CDR3 DNA reads as TGTGCCACCAGCTCCAGGGACCATGAGCAGTTCTTC.

Concerning this clonotype itself: An end of the junction differs from the germline gene, which may be a read error. The chain links TRBV7-2 to TRBJ2-3; D unresolved. CDR1 is SGHTA, CDR2 FQGNSA, per germline. The CDR3 loop spans 13 amino acids. CDR3 DNA: TGTGCCAGCAGCTTAGAATTTGGAGATACGCGGTATTTT. Translation gives CASSLEFGDTRYF.

Ten or more counts support this clonotype. The rearrangement uses TRBV11-2 and TRBJ2-7; the match to TRBD1 covers 7 bases. Per the germline V gene, CDR1 is SGHAT and CDR2 is FQNNGV. With V trimmed by 2 bases and J by 1 base, 2 bases remained unmatched. The CDR3 runs 14 residues. CDR3 nucleotide sequence: TGTGCCAGCAGCTTAAGGGACAGTTCCTACGAGCAGTACTTC. Translating it yields CASSLRDSSYEQYF.

This clonotype appeared a few times. The CDR3 loop is CASRWGTDTQYF. The CDR3 nucleotides read TGTGCCAGCCGGTGGGGGACAGATACGCAGTATTTT. The chain has TRBV3-1 and TRBJ2-3; D might be TRBD1 or TRBD2, each matching 5 bases. The V gene lost 8 bases and the J gene lost 3 bases, with 9 bases spanning the gap. CDR1 and CDR2 (germline): LGHDT, YNNKEL (reference sequence). The CDR3 has 12 amino acids.

This clonotype appeared a few times. This rearrangement joins TRBV10-3 to TRBJ2-1; D may match TRBD1 or TRBD2 (7 bases each). Per the germline V gene, CDR1 is ENHRY and CDR2 is SYGVKD. This CDR3 has 16 amino acids. Trimming left V 0 bases short and J 4 bases short, with 13 bases between. CDR3 nucleotides: TGTGCCATCAGTGAGTCGGGGAGGGGGCAGTACAATGAGCAGTTCTTC. Residues: CAISESGRGQYNEQFF.

Details on this clonotype: One junction end does not reproduce the germline sequence, and a read error may be involved. The V gene is TRBV23-1, the J gene TRBJ2-2, with 8 bases matching TRBD2. TRBV23-1 is labeled an ORF, and its function is uncertain. This CDR3 region has 15 residues. CDR3 sequence (DNA): TGCGCCAACAGTCAATCGGGGGGGTCCACCGGGGAGCTGTTTTTT. This translates into CANSQSGGSTGELFF.

In its sample, this clonotype was seen a few times. The chain carries TRBV5-1 and TRBJ1-3; D unresolved. With 5 bases removed from V and 0 bases from J, the gap between germline ends came to 9 bases. The CDR3 is made up of 14 amino acids. Looked up from germline, CDR1 is SGHRS and CDR2 is YFSETQ. Here the CDR3 DNA reads TGCGCCAGCAGGGGCTCGAGCTCTGGAAACACCATATATTTT. Translated, it gives CASRGSSSGNTIYF.

This clonotype has ten or more counts. A much larger clonotype is one base distant, so this may be a read error. The chain links TRBV7-8 to TRBJ1-1; no firm D call. The CDR3 has 13 residues. The V gene lost 3 bases and the J gene lost 1 base, with 6 bases spanning the gap. Per germline, CDR1 SGHVS and CDR2 FQNEAQ. The CDR3 region is CASSFTENTEAFF. For the CDR3, the DNA is TGTGCCAGCAGCTTTACAGAGAACACTGAAGCTTTCTTT.

This clonotype occurred once. CDR3 residues: CASSYLLRGYTF. CDR3 nucleotide sequence: TGTGCCAGCAGTTACCTGTTGCGGGGCTACACCTTC. The rearrangement links TRBV6-2 or TRBV6-3 to TRBJ1-2; D is ambiguous. This CDR3 comprises 12 residues. CDR1 is MNHEY and CDR2 is SVGEGT in the germline V gene. Trimming removed 2 bases at V and 8 bases at J, with 9 bases between.

The V and J genes are TRBV27 and TRBJ2-7, with 12 bases fitting TRBD2. CDR1 is MNHEY, CDR2 SMNVEV, per germline (reference sequence). The CDR3 extends over 16 amino acids. Losses at the gene ends were 3 bases for V and 7 bases for J; bases not matched to a gene: 10. The CDR3 loop is CASSFIQPGTSGEQYF. CDR3 coding DNA: TGTGCCAGCAGTTTCATCCAACCCGGGACTAGCGGGGAGCAGTACTTC.

Ten or more counts support this clonotype. The rearrangement links TRBV5-1 to TRBJ1-1; no firm D call. The CDR3 spans 14 residues. Germline values: CDR1 SGHRS, CDR2 YFSETQ. The germline V and J ends were trimmed by 2 bases and 1 base, with 9 bases remaining between them. In nucleotides, the CDR3 is TGCGCCAGCAGCTTTGGTAGACCGAACACTGAAGCTTTCTTT. It codes for CASSFGRPNTEAFF.

J is TRBJ2-3 and V is TRBV7-9, with D perhaps being TRBD1 or TRBD2 (6 bases each). CDR1 SEHNR and CDR2 FQNEAQ come from the germline V gene (reference sequence). Trimming shortened V by 6 bases and J by 6 bases, and 13 bases separated the two germline ends. This CDR3 comprises 13 residues. The chain's CDR3 is CASSWGAGDTQYF. In DNA, the CDR3 is TGTGCCAGCAGTTGGGGGGCCGGGGATACGCAGTATTTT.

This clonotype was counted between two and nine times. The genes are TRBV6-5 and TRBJ2-1; 9 nucleotides match TRBD1. V dropped 6 bases and J dropped 7; count of bases not matched to a gene: 10. Germline CDR1 is MNHEY and CDR2 is SVGAGI. This CDR3 has 15 amino acids. CDR3 sequence reads: CASRHRDRVGNEQFF. CDR3 sequence (DNA): TGTGCCAGCAGACACCGGGACAGGGTGGGGAATGAGCAGTTCTTC.

The CDR3 sequence is CASITEAVSGELFF. DNA for the CDR3: TGTGCCAGCATCACTGAGGCAGTTTCGGGGGAGCTGTTTTTT. V usage is TRBV7-9 and J usage is TRBJ2-2; no firm D call. Trimming took 7 bases from V and 8 from J, leaving 17 bases between them. The CDR3 spans 14 residues. Germline values: CDR1 SEHNR, CDR2 FQNEAQ (reference sequence).

There are a few counts of this clonotype. The V gene is TRBV7-9, the J gene TRBJ2-3; D not resolved. The V gene lost 1 base and the J gene lost 2 bases, with 7 bases spanning the gap. Germline V lookup: CDR1 SEHNR, CDR2 FQNEAQ (reference sequence). The CDR3 has 14 amino acids. The CDR3 DNA follows: TGTGCCAGCAGCTTAGACCGTGTCACAGATACGCAGTATTTT. Its translation: CASSLDRVTDTQYF.

The chain has TRBV20-1 and TRBJ1-4, with a weak D call TRBD1 (5 bases). The CDR3 is 13 residues long. CDR1 and CDR2 from the germline V gene are DFQATT and SNEGSKA (reference sequence). Trimming pared 0 bases from V and 7 bases from J, leaving 9 bases between. The CDR3 here is CSARDPRGEKLFF. In nucleotides, the CDR3 is TGCAGTGCTAGAGACCCTAGGGGTGAAAAACTGTTTTTT.

This clonotype was counted between two and nine times. This chain links TRBV20-1 with TRBJ1-1; D might be TRBD1 (5 bases). CDR3 length: 13 residues. Trimming cost V 1 base and J 8 bases, with 14 bases left between them. Germline V gives CDR1 DFQATT, CDR2 SNEGSKA (reference sequence). CDR3 bases: TGCAGTGCTAGAGCCACAGGACCAGGGGAAGCTTTCTTT. Its protein is CSARATGPGEAFF.

This clonotype was picked up a small number of times. This chain connects TRBV10-3 to TRBJ2-5, with 10 bases identical to TRBD2. The CDR3 runs 13 residues. Germline CDR1 and CDR2: ENHRY and SYGVKD. V lost 6 bases, J lost 4 bases, and 2 bases stayed unmatched. Here the CDR3 DNA reads TGTGCCATCAGGAGCGGGGGGGCAGAGACCCAGTACTTC. Its translation: CAIRSGGAETQYF.

This clonotype was seen many times. This sequence joins TRBV7-2 and TRBJ2-7, with D unclear. This CDR3 has 13 amino acids. In germline, CDR1 is SGHTA, CDR2 FQGNSA. V lost 2 bases to trimming and J lost 1 base, with 6 bases between them. CDR3 nucleotides: TGTGCCAGCAGCTTAAGTGGATCCTACGAGCAGTACTTC. It is translated as CASSLSGSYEQYF.

This clonotype was seen many times. V and J are TRBV3-1 and TRBJ1-1; 8 bases agree with TRBD1. The V gene end was trimmed by 4 bases and the J gene end by 4 bases; junction bases not matched to a gene: 8. Germline CDR1 is LGHDT and CDR2 is YNNKEL (reference sequence). The CDR3 spans 15 residues. DNA of the CDR3: TGTGCCAGCAGCCCACACTTAACAGGGGGCACTGAAGCTTTCTTT. Protein sequence: CASSPHLTGGTEAFF.

This clonotype showed up just a few times. The chain links TRBV6-5 to TRBJ2-7, with 9 bases lining up with TRBD1. Per germline, CDR1 MNHEY and CDR2 SVGAGI. The CDR3 is made up of 14 amino acids. V gave up 5 bases and J gave up 1 base; unmatched junction bases: 3. In nucleotides, the CDR3 is TGTGCCAGCAGTAAGGGACAGGGATCCTACGAGCAGTACTTC. Translation: CASSKGQGSYEQYF.

This clonotype was recorded many times. The genes are TRBV6-6 and TRBJ1-1, with D unresolved. V shed 5 bases and J shed 1 base, with 8 bases lying between them. From germline, CDR1 is MNHNY and CDR2 SVGAGI (reference sequence). The CDR3 covers 13 residues. CDR3 in amino acids: CASSPVSNTEAFF. DNA for the CDR3: TGTGCCAGCAGTCCTGTCTCGAACACTGAAGCTTTCTTT.

This rearrangement joins TRBV9 to TRBJ1-4, with 7 bases aligning to TRBD1. Losses at the gene ends were 4 bases for V and 8 bases for J; bases not matched to a gene: 11. CDR3 length equals 15 residues. Looked up from germline, CDR1 is SGDLS and CDR2 is YYNGEE. For the CDR3, the DNA is TGTGCCAGCAGCTATCAGACAGGGTTTCGAGAAAAACTGTTTTTT. The encoded protein is CASSYQTGFREKLFF.